This T cell receptor beta chain emerged from a study of blood T cells in healthy people across ages. The junction had 1 base not matched to a gene; V was cut back by 1 base and J by 8 bases. The CDR3 is 12 amino acids. The germline V gene encodes CDR1 LNHNV and CDR2 YYDKDF (reference sequence). Concerning this clonotype: Antigen: not known.

Sample-barcoded 5' priming and a J-beta primer mix drove a second PCR of 7 to 11 cycles. A template-switch adaptor with 12 random nucleotides tagged each cDNA molecule. TCRdb analysed the 5' RACE reads with MiXCR anew, one entry per CDR3 protein. This table holds 1.5 million to 2 million distinct CDR3 sequences, 30% to 40% found once. General observations from the study: Strong correlation was found linking TCR beta diversity to naive T cell percentage. Bulk PBMC profiling left naive and antigen-experienced comparisons inconclusive.

Each donor supplied about 9.6 milliliters of peripheral blood. Sample: blood. The chain is built from TRBV15 and TRBJ1-1; TRBD1 aligns across 7 bases. The clonotype originates from a human donor in good health. CDR3 coding DNA: TGTGCCACCAGCAGAGTACAGGGGGAAGCTTTCTTT. Translated: CATSRVQGEAFF.